The clone carrying this TCR beta chain has only a few counts. The antigen remains unidentified. Next came a second PCR, run for about 7 to 12 cycles, which used a sample-barcoded 5' primer along with a J-beta primer mix. One entry per CDR3 protein results from TCRdb running MiXCR on the 5' RACE reads. The sample lists fewer than 800,000 distinct CDR3 sequences; 20% to 25% were seen once. Germline loops: CDR1 SGDLS, CDR2 YYNGEE. Trimming took 5 bases from V and 4 from J, leaving 12 bases between them. The CDR3 totals 13 residues. This sample is drawn from a study of blood T cells in healthy people across ages. The study, taken as a whole, reports: Higher diversity, along with more naive CD4+ cells, distinguished long-lived donors from aged donors.

Every donor contributed ten milliliters of peripheral blood by blood draw. The TCR sequence derives from a man between 65 and 85 years old in good health. Sample: blood. J is TRBJ1-1 and V is TRBV9; TRBD1 is a possible D gene (5 bases). As DNA, the CDR3 is TGTGCCAGCAGGACAGACAGCGGCACTGAAGCTTTCTTT. Translated: CASRTDSGTEAFF.